There are a few counts of the clone carrying this T cell receptor (beta chain). Trimming removed 6 bases from V and 7 bases from J; junction bases left unmatched: 8. Germline CDR1 reads MNHEY; CDR2 reads SMNVEV (reference sequence). This CDR3 is built from 14 residues. The sample is drawn from a study of blood T cell repertoires in COVID-19. As for the study in general: Acute and convalescent COVID-19 samples came from the United States, Italy and Spain.

Profiling relied on immunoSEQ multiplex PCR, and the TCRdb table lists in-frame clones only, not all of them. The data show nearly 350,000 clones, approximately 91% seen once. The chain is built from TRBV27 and TRBJ1-5, with 8 nucleotides matching TRBD1. Sequencing was done on a sample of peripheral blood. This sequence was found in a woman aged 70-85 years with COVID-19, enrolled during active disease. The DNA of the CDR3 is TGTGCCAGCAGCCCAGGGGGCGATAGGCAGCCCCAGCATTTT. It translates to CASSPGGDRQPQHF.